A single sample is the source of the 17 T cell receptor beta chains below, sequenced in a study of blood T cell repertoires in COVID-19. The protocol was immunoSEQ multiplex PCR, while the TCRdb copy is restricted to in-frame clones and leaves out a portion. Among about 150,000 clones, about 90% were seen once, and the ten largest hold 3% to 4%. The sequencing input was peripheral blood. The origin of the receptors is a woman aged 70-85 years with acute or convalescent COVID-19.

The V and J genes are TRBV4-2 and TRBJ2-7, with TRBD2 matching over 7 bases. Germline CDR1 reads LGHNA; CDR2 reads YNFKEQ. V was clipped by 2 bases and J by 4 bases; unmatched bases: 5. This CDR3 comprises 14 residues. CDR3 nucleotide sequence: TGTGCCAGCAGCCAAAGCGGGAACGTTTACGAGCAGTACTTC. Protein product: CASSQSGNVYEQYF.

This chain links TRBV2 with TRBJ1-1; weak D call: TRBD1 (6 bases). V lost 7 bases to trimming and J lost 6 bases, with 18 bases between them. Per the germline V gene, CDR1 is SNHLY and CDR2 is FYNNEI. This CDR3 region has 14 residues. This CDR3 reads CASNRPGVDPEAFF. The CDR3 DNA reads as TGTGCCAGCAACCGACCAGGGGTCGACCCTGAAGCTTTCTTT.

The chain uses TRBV18 and TRBJ1-1; D gene uncertain. Trimming removed 2 bases at V and 0 bases at J, with 7 bases between. Looked up from germline, CDR1 is KGHSH and CDR2 is LQKENI. The CDR3 sequence is 14 residues long. The CDR3 loop reads CASSPGRLNTEAFF. The CDR3 DNA reads TGTGCCAGCTCACCAGGCAGATTGAACACTGAAGCTTTCTTT.

This sequence joins TRBV5-8 and TRBJ2-3; weak D call: TRBD1 (5 bases). Germline V gene data show CDR1 as SGHTS and CDR2 as YDEGEE. The length of the CDR3 is 15 residues. Deletions cut 1 base from V and 0 bases from J, with 9 bases between. The CDR3 DNA is TGTGCCAGCAGCTTGAGACAGACCAGCACAGATACGCAGTATTTT. Amino acid sequence: CASSLRQTSTDTQYF.

The J gene is TRBJ1-1, the V gene TRBV19; the D is unclear. V lost 5 bases to trimming and J lost 1 base, with 8 bases between them. The CDR3 is 13 residues long. Germline CDR1 LNHDA, CDR2 SQIVND (reference sequence). CDR3 DNA sequence: TGTGCCAGTAGTCCGAGACAGAACACTGAAGCTTTCTTT. It codes for CASSPRQNTEAFF.

J is TRBJ1-2 and V is TRBV5-1; 9 bases match TRBD1. Germline V CDR1 and CDR2: SGHRS, YFSETQ. J gave up 6 bases and V 0 bases, and 6 bases lay outside the gene matches. The CDR3 is 15 residues long. Here the CDR3 reads CASSLAGQGIDGYTF. Written as DNA, the CDR3 is TGCGCCAGCAGCTTGGCCGGACAGGGGATCGATGGCTACACCTTC. The full variable domain, with the rest looked up from reference TRBV5-1 and TRBJ1-2, is KAGVTQTPRYLIKTRGQQVTLSCSPISGHRSVSWYQQTPGQGLQFLFEYFSETQRNKGNFPGRFSGRQFSNSRSEMNVSTLELGDSALYLCASSLAGQGIDGYTFGSGTRLTVV.

The chain combines TRBV9 with TRBJ1-6; D perhaps matches TRBD1 (6 bases). CDR1 and CDR2 from the germline V gene are SGDLS and YYNGEE. The CDR3 has 13 residues. Trimming shortened V by 3 bases and J by 7 bases, and 8 bases separated the two germline ends. The CDR3 region is CASSETGNSPLHF. CDR3 in DNA: TGTGCCAGCAGCGAAACAGGGAATTCACCCCTCCACTTT. The variable domain in full, completed from reference TRBV9 and TRBJ1-6, reads DSGVTQTPKHLITATGQRVTLRCSPRSGDLSVYWYQQSLDQGLQFLIQYYNGEERAKGNILERFSAQQFPDLHSELNLSSLELGDSALYFCASSETGNSPLHFGNGTRLTVT.

A few counts support this clone. V gene TRBV7-2 combines with J gene TRBJ1-3; tentative D call: TRBD1 (6 bases). The CDR3 totals 16 residues. CDR1 and CDR2 (germline): SGHTA, FQGNSA. V lost 1 base and J 7 bases, leaving 17 bases between the germline ends. The CDR3 sequence: CASSLESSWQGNTIYF. CDR3 nucleotide sequence: TGTGCCAGCAGCTTAGAGTCCTCTTGGCAGGGGAACACCATATATTTT. Using reference TRBV7-2 and TRBJ1-3 for the parts outside the CDR3, the full variable domain is GAGVSQSPSNKVTEKGKDVELRCDPISGHTALYWYRQSLGQGLEFLIYFQGNSAPDKSGLPSDRFSAERTGGSVSTLTIQRTQQEDSAVYLCASSLESSWQGNTIYFGEGSWLTVV.

The chain has TRBV19 and TRBJ1-1; tentatively, D is TRBD1 (6 bases). V lost 7 bases to trimming and J lost 0 bases, with 21 bases between them. Germline lookup yields CDR1 LNHDA and CDR2 SQIVND (reference sequence). This CDR3 comprises 17 residues. CDR3 sequence reads: CASTPGVGRDMNTEAFF. In DNA, the CDR3 is TGTGCCAGTACCCCAGGGGTTGGGAGAGACATGAACACTGAAGCTTTCTTT.

The chain recombines TRBV3-1 (or the pseudogene TRBV3-2) with TRBJ1-6; tentatively, D is TRBD1 (6 bases). The germline CDR1 and CDR2 sequences are LGHDT and YNNKEL (reference sequence). Trimming took off 0 bases at V and 10 bases at J, with 13 bases between the two ends. The CDR3 has 15 amino acids. The DNA of the CDR3 is TGTGCCAGCAGCCAAGATCACAGGGTGGACTCACCCCTCCACTTT. Protein product: CASSQDHRVDSPLHF.

The V gene is TRBV18, the J gene TRBJ1-1; D possibly corresponds to TRBD1 (6 bases). Germline V CDR1 and CDR2: KGHSH, LQKENI. The germline V and J ends were trimmed by 3 bases and 0 bases, with 17 bases remaining between them. There are 17 residues in the CDR3. CDR3 nucleotides: TGTGCCAGCTCACCCCGGGACACGACAGCCATGAACACTGAAGCTTTCTTT. Encoded protein: CASSPRDTTAMNTEAFF. Based on the CDR3 plus reference TRBV18 and TRBJ1-1, the full variable domain is NAGVMQNPRHLVRRRGQEARLRCSPMKGHSHVYWYRQLPEEGLKFMVYLQKENIIDESGMPKERFSAEFPKEGPSILRIQQVVRGDSAAYFCASSPRDTTAMNTEAFFGQGTRLTVV.

The chain is built from TRBV5-8 and TRBJ1-2, with a tentative D call TRBD1 (5 bases). The CDR3 contains 14 residues. The V end lost 0 bases, the J end lost 5 bases, and 11 bases lay between the germline ends. CDR1 and CDR2 from the germline V gene are SGHTS and YDEGEE. For the CDR3, the DNA is TGTGCCAGCAGCTTGGGTCAGGGATCTTATGGCTACACCTTC. It specifies CASSLGQGSYGYTF.

The chain links TRBV28 to TRBJ2-3, with D possibly TRBD2 on 5 matching bases. CDR1 is MDHEN, CDR2 SYDVKM, per germline. Deletions cut 1 base from V and 1 base from J, with 9 bases between. The CDR3 spans 15 residues. The CDR3, as DNA: TGTGCCAGCAGTTTATTCGGAGGAGGCACAGATACGCAGTATTTT. Protein: CASSLFGGGTDTQYF.

The rearrangement uses TRBV19 and TRBJ1-5; no clear D gene. Germline CDR1 reads LNHDA; CDR2 reads SQIVND (reference sequence). The CDR3 sequence is 16 residues long. V was cut by 5 bases and J by 5 bases, with 19 bases left in between. The CDR3 DNA reads as TGTGCCAGTAGTCTAACTCTAGGCCTAGGTTATCAGCCCCAGCATTTT. This translates into CASSLTLGLGYQPQHF.

J is TRBJ1-5 and V is TRBV28, with D hard to call. CDR1 MDHEN and CDR2 SYDVKM come from the germline V gene. Trimming shortened V by 0 bases and J by 2 bases, and 14 bases separated the two germline ends. This CDR3 contains 17 residues. The CDR3 loop reads CASSLWAPSEGNQPQHF. The CDR3 DNA sequence: TGTGCCAGCAGTTTATGGGCTCCGAGTGAGGGCAATCAGCCCCAGCATTTT.

CDR3 DNA sequence: TGTGCCAGCAGTTATCAGGGGAGCGAGACCCAGTACTTC. Translated: CASSYQGSETQYF. V gene TRBV12-3 or TRBV12-4 combines with J gene TRBJ2-5; maybe TRBD1 (6 bases). V lost 4 bases, J lost 5 bases, and 11 bases lay in between. CDR3 size: 13 residues.

The V gene is TRBV15, the J gene TRBJ1-5; D unclear. Germline CDR1 reads LNHNV; CDR2 reads YYDKDF (reference sequence). This CDR3 spans 15 amino acids. V lost 3 bases to trimming and J lost 0 bases, with 9 bases between them. The CDR3 loop reads CATSSPSGSNQPQHF. In nucleotides, the CDR3 is TGTGCCACCAGCAGTCCTAGCGGTAGCAATCAGCCCCAGCATTTT.